The present TCR beta chain was sequenced within a study of blood T cells in healthy people across ages. Then a second PCR, running roughly 6 to 12 cycles, was carried out with a sample-barcoded 5' primer and a J-beta primer mix. Every sample produced at least 3 million CDR3-containing paired-end reads. MiXCR, run by TCRdb on the 5' RACE reads, gives a single entry per CDR3 protein. This sample yields 550,000 to 700,000 distinct CDR3 sequences, of which 25% to 30% are seen a single time; around 18% belongs to the top ten. The study, taken as a whole, reports: Any changes in expanded clonotypes were possibly confounded, as donor CMV status remained unknown. A roughly linear fall in TCR beta diversity per million T cells was seen with increasing age.

Regarding this clonotype: Its specificity is not known.

Material for sequencing was blood. This sequence was found in a woman in her sixties or seventies in good health.

Here the CDR3 DNA reads TGTGCCAGCAGTTACTCGGACAGGGGAGGAACTAATGAAAAACTGTTTTTT. It codes for CASSYSDRGGTNEKLFF. The chain recombines TRBV6-5 with TRBJ1-4; TRBD1 matches 9 bases. CDR3 size: 17 residues. V was pared by 0 bases and J by 1 base, with 3 bases of the junction left unmatched. CDR1 is MNHEY, CDR2 SVGAGI, per germline.